These T cell receptor beta chains were read from a single sample in a study of OX40 agonist ivuxolimab in advanced cancers. TCRdb keeps only in-frame clones here, not all; method: immunoSEQ multiplex PCR. The sample lists about 29,000 clones; around nine tenths were seen once. This specimen was CD4+ or CD8+ T cells sorted from blood, taken in a trial of the OX40 agonist ivuxolimab. These receptors were obtained from an adult with an advanced solid tumor such as melanoma, head and neck, liver or kidney cancer. Each CDR3 is given with its conserved first and last residue. The D gene is left open where the match is weak. Some rows mark clone size as missing; the rest say once, few, many or name a class of expanded clone.

abundance	v_gene	d_gene	j_gene	CDR3nt	CDR3aa
.	TRBV5-4	.	TRBJ2-1	TGTGCCAGCAGTCTGCTCCCCAATGAGCAGTTCTTC	CASSLLPNEQFF
.	TRBV6-5	.	TRBJ2-7	TGTGCCAGCAGTCCCGGACCGTACGAGCAGTACTTC	CASSPGPYEQYF
.	TRBV7-2	.	TRBJ2-1	TGTGCCAGCAGCTTACAACACCCCCCCAATGAGCAGTTCTTC	CASSLQHPPNEQFF
.	TRBV2	TRBD1	TRBJ1-4	TGTGCCAGCTTGGGACAGTCTAATGAAAAACTGTTTTTT	CASLGQSNEKLFF
.	TRBV5-6	.	TRBJ1-1	TGTGCCAGCAGCTTGGAATTCCCGAACACTGAAGCTTTCTTT	CASSLEFPNTEAFF
.	TRBV5-8	TRBD2	TRBJ2-7	TGTGCCAGCAGCTTTAGCGGGGCCCAAGCCGAGCAGTACTTC	CASSFSGAQAEQYF
.	TRBV6-5	.	TRBJ2-4	TGTGCCAGCAGCCTGAGGGTGGGTAAAAACATTCAGTACTTC	CASSLRVGKNIQYF
.	TRBV4-1	.	TRBJ1-3	TGCGCCAGCAGCCAAGAAGGGCCCTGGGAAGGAAACACCATATATTTT	CASSQEGPWEGNTIYF
once	TRBV7-2	TRBD2	TRBJ2-3	TGTGCCAGCAGCTTAGAATTAGCGGGAAATTTAGATACGCAGTATTTT	CASSLELAGNLDTQYF
.	TRBV11-3	.	TRBJ2-1	TGTGCCAGCAGCTTAGACAGCTCCTACAATGAGCAGTTCTTC	CASSLDSSYNEQFF
.	TRBV29-1	TRBD1	TRBJ2-3	TGCAGCGTTCTAATGGGGACAGACACAGATACGCAGTATTTT	CSVLMGTDTDTQYF
.	TRBV2	.	TRBJ2-3	TGTGCCAGCAGGGATGGGAGGCTAAGCACAGATACGCAGTATTTT	CASRDGRLSTDTQYF
.	TRBV7-2	TRBD1	TRBJ1-1	TGTGCCAGCAGCCCGGGACAGGGGGCGCTTGGGGGCACTGAAGCTTTCTTT	CASSPGQGALGGTEAFF
.	TRBV9	.	TRBJ1-2	TGTGCCAGCAGCGGTGGGGCGGAAAGCTATGGCTACACCTTC	CASSGGAESYGYTF
few	TRBV27	TRBD2	TRBJ2-7	TGTGCCAGCAGTCTACTAGCGGGAGGGGGTCCCTCTTACGAGCAGTACTTC	CASSLLAGGGPSYEQYF
.	TRBV7-9	TRBD1	TRBJ1-4	TGTGCCAGCAGCCGGGACAGGGGGAATGAAAAACTGTTTTTT	CASSRDRGNEKLFF
.	TRBV29-1	.	TRBJ2-5	TGCAGCGCTTTCCCACAGGGCCTCCAAGAGACCCAGTACTTC	CSAFPQGLQETQYF
.	TRBV6-1	TRBD1	TRBJ1-3	TGTGCCAGCAGTAACAAACAGGGGACTGGAAACACCATATATTTT	CASSNKQGTGNTIYF
.	TRBV11-3	TRBD1	TRBJ1-2	TGTGCCAGCAGACCCCTGTTGACAGGGGATTATAACTATGGCTACACCTTC	CASRPLLTGDYNYGYTF
few	TRBV7-9	TRBD1	TRBJ2-1	TGTGCCAGCAGCCTTTCCCGACAGGGCAATGAGCAGTTCTTC	CASSLSRQGNEQFF
.	TRBV19	.	TRBJ2-1	TGTGCCAGTAGTATAGATTCTGGACCGGGCGGGTATGAGCAGTTCTTC	CASSIDSGPGGYEQFF
.	TRBV5-4	.	TRBJ2-7	TGTGCCAGCAGCTCCTTGACTAGCTCCTACGAGCAGTACTTC	CASSSLTSSYEQYF
.	TRBV5-4	.	TRBJ2-5	TGTGCCAGCAGCTTGTTGGGGGCCCAGTACTTC	CASSLLGAQYF
.	TRBV27	.	TRBJ2-7	TGTGCCAGCAGTTTAAACAGCGCCTACGAGCAGTACTTC	CASSLNSAYEQYF
.	TRBV7-9	TRBD1	TRBJ2-7	TGTGCCAGCAGCTCAAACGTCGGGACAGCAACCTACGAGCAGTACTTC	CASSSNVGTATYEQYF
.	TRBV27	TRBD2	TRBJ2-2	TGTGCCAGCGCGGGACTAGCGGGAGGAGTCGGGGAGCTGTTTTTT	CASAGLAGGVGELFF